This TCR beta chain was sequenced for a study of blood T cell repertoires in COVID-19. About the research overall: The analysed material was cDNA or gDNA that came from T cells, B-cell-depleted T cells, or PBMCs.

CDR3 length: 16 amino acids. The germline V gene encodes CDR1 SGHTA and CDR2 FQGNSA. The V gene lost 1 base and the J gene lost 5 bases, with 12 bases spanning the gap. The sample holds a few counts of this clone. Profiling relied on immunoSEQ multiplex PCR, and the TCRdb table lists in-frame clones only, not all of them. The table records under 45,000 clones, around 80% of them present only once. The sequenced sample was peripheral blood. V and J are TRBV7-2 and TRBJ1-6, with D perhaps matching TRBD1 (5 bases). This receptor was taken from a human donor in a cohort sampled during active COVID-19. The DNA of the CDR3 is TGTGCCAGCAGCTTAGATGGGGCAGGGAATAATTCACCCCTCCACTTT. It yields the protein CASSLDGAGNNSPLHF.